What follows are 18 T cell receptor beta chains derived from one specimen sequenced in a study of CD8+ T cells in alopecia areata. Documented treatment: oral pan-JAK inhibitor, 5-10 mg twice daily. Following RNA extraction, reverse transcription yielded cDNA that acted as the sequencing template. The assay was immunoSEQ multiplex PCR, and TCRdb's table has in-frame clones only and misses some. This sample has approximately 190,000 clones, with 58% found just once. The specimen comprised CD4+ T cells sorted from blood, sampled at week 24, from a patient treated with tofacitinib. The receptors were gathered from a human donor with alopecia areata.

The chain recombines TRBV2 with TRBJ2-3, with a possible D match to TRBD1 (5 bases). V lost 4 bases, J lost 1 base, and 6 bases lay in between. Germline CDR1 reads SNHLY; CDR2 reads FYNNEI. The CDR3 covers 13 residues. The DNA of the CDR3 is TGTGCCAGCAGTGTACAGGGCACAGATACGCAGTATTTT. This encodes CASSVQGTDTQYF. Supplemented by reference TRBV2 and TRBJ2-3, the full variable domain reads EPEVTQTPSHQVTQMGQEVILRCVPISNHLYFYWYRQILGQKVEFLVSFYNNEISEKSEIFDDQFSVERPDGSNFTLKIRSTKLEDSAMYFCASSVQGTDTQYFGPGTRLTVL.

The chain employs TRBV9 and TRBJ1-1, with unresolved D. Germline V gene sequence: CDR1 SGDLS, CDR2 YYNGEE. V was pared by 0 bases and J by 0 bases, with 6 bases between. The CDR3 sequence is 14 residues long. The CDR3 DNA reads as TGTGCCAGCAGCGTAGGGCGTTTGAACACTGAAGCTTTCTTT. It codes for CASSVGRLNTEAFF.

The chain carries TRBV27 and TRBJ2-1; 7 bases align to TRBD2. CDR1 is MNHEY, CDR2 SMNVEV, per germline (reference sequence). With 6 bases clipped from V and 1 base from J, the junction kept 6 bases outside the gene matches. The CDR3 loop spans 15 amino acids. In DNA, the CDR3 is TGTGCCAGCAGAGCGGGCGGGGGATCCTACAATGAGCAGTTCTTC. Amino acid sequence: CASRAGGGSYNEQFF.

The chain couples TRBV4-3 to TRBJ1-5; D call uncertain. V was trimmed by 4 bases and J by 0 bases, leaving 10 bases between them. Germline assignment: CDR1 LGHNA and CDR2 YSLEER. This CDR3 region has 15 residues. The CDR3 loop reads CASSPSPASNQPQHF. CDR3 DNA: TGCGCCAGCAGCCCCTCTCCTGCTAGCAATCAGCCCCAGCATTTT.

In its sample, this clone was seen a few times. The chain recombines TRBV29-1 with TRBJ1-2; D not certain. CDR3 length: 11 amino acids. The V gene lost 4 bases and the J gene lost 6 bases, with 9 bases spanning the gap. Germline V CDR1 and CDR2: SQVTM, ANQGSEA. CDR3 in amino acids: CSVVNGNGYTF. CDR3 sequence (DNA): TGCAGCGTTGTGAACGGGAATGGCTACACCTTC.

The V call is TRBV28, the J call TRBJ2-2, with D unresolved. CDR1 and CDR2 from the germline V gene are MDHEN and SYDVKM. The CDR3 runs 13 residues. Trimming stripped 3 bases from V and 0 bases from J, with 2 bases between. CDR3 loop: CASSFPNTGELFF. The CDR3 DNA reads as TGTGCCAGCAGTTTCCCGAACACCGGGGAGCTGTTTTTT.

The rearrangement links TRBV5-1 to TRBJ2-5; no firm D call. Trimming left V 0 bases short and J 1 base short, with 7 bases between. Germline values: CDR1 SGHRS, CDR2 YFSETQ. CDR3 length: 14 residues. The CDR3 DNA reads as TGCGCCAGCAGCTTGGGCGGCACCCAAGAGACCCAGTACTTC. Amino acid sequence: CASSLGGTQETQYF.

This chain joins TRBV30 and TRBJ2-1, with a possible D match to TRBD2 (5 bases). V was clipped by 3 bases and J by 8 bases, with 14 bases between them. CDR3 size: 13 residues. Germline V gives CDR1 GTSNPN, CDR2 SVGIG (reference sequence). The CDR3 DNA reads TGTGCCTGGAGACCCAGCGGAGGCGATGAGCAGTTCTTC. Translation gives CAWRPSGGDEQFF.

CDR3 DNA: TGTGCCACGGCGGCCGATAAAGCCCTCCACTTT. It codes for CATAADKALHF. The J gene is TRBJ1-6, the V gene TRBV25-1; no clear D gene. The CDR3 covers 11 residues. With 10 bases removed from V and 14 bases from J, the gap between germline ends came to 15 bases. Germline-derived CDR1 and CDR2 are MGHDK and SYGVNS.

This clone has a handful of counts. The chain uses TRBV7-9 and TRBJ2-6; D may match TRBD1 or TRBD2 (5 bases each). Trimming left V 1 base short and J 0 bases short, with 16 bases between. This CDR3 spans 19 amino acids. Per the germline V gene, CDR1 is SEHNR and CDR2 is FQNEAQ (reference sequence). This chain's CDR3 is CASSLVWGSSSSGANVLTF. The CDR3 DNA reads TGTGCCAGCAGCTTAGTATGGGGGTCCTCGAGCTCTGGGGCCAACGTCCTGACTTTC.

This clone turned up a few times. The rearrangement links TRBV27 to TRBJ1-2; no clear D gene. The CDR3 runs 13 residues. V shed 6 bases and J shed 2 bases, with 10 bases lying between them. Germline V CDR1 and CDR2: MNHEY, SMNVEV (reference sequence). Here the CDR3 reads CASRTTSNYGYTF. CDR3 DNA: TGTGCCAGCAGAACGACCTCAAACTATGGCTACACCTTC.

This clone came up a few times. This chain joins TRBV11-2 and TRBJ2-1, with TRBD2 identical over 10 bases. Germline CDR1 SGHAT, CDR2 FQNNGV. The V and J ends lost 3 bases and 2 bases, in that order; junction bases with no gene match: 7. The CDR3 length is 17 residues. The CDR3 region has the DNA TGTGCCAGCAGCTTGCGGAGCGGGGGGGAGACCTACAATGAGCAGTTCTTC. Residues: CASSLRSGGETYNEQFF.

In its sample, this clone was seen a few times. The gene calls are TRBV5-6 and TRBJ2-1, with 12 bases lining up with TRBD2. Germline CDR1 and CDR2: SGHDT and YYEEEE. This CDR3 is 16 amino acids long. V trimming: 4 bases; J trimming: 4 bases; junction bases outside the gene matches: 6. CDR3 region: CASSRLAGVEYNEQFF. DNA of the CDR3: TGTGCCAGCAGCCGACTAGCGGGAGTGGAGTACAATGAGCAGTTCTTC. Full variable domain (outside the CDR3, taken from reference TRBV5-6 and TRBJ2-1): DAGVTQSPTHLIKTRGQQVTLRCSPKSGHDTVSWYQQALGQGPQFIFQYYEEEERQRGNFPDRFSGHQFPNYSSELNVNALLLGDSALYLCASSRLAGVEYNEQFFGPGTRLTVL.

The J gene is TRBJ2-2, the V gene TRBV30, with a tentative D call TRBD1 (6 bases). Germline CDR1 is GTSNPN and CDR2 is SVGIG (reference sequence). Trimming removed 2 bases from V and 6 bases from J, with 7 bases in between. The length of the CDR3 is 12 residues. The CDR3 protein is CAWSKGAGELFF. CDR3 sequence (DNA): TGTGCCTGGAGTAAGGGGGCCGGGGAGCTGTTTTTT.

The CDR3 spells CASSPPGGNLGYTF. The CDR3 bases are TGTGCCAGCAGTCCGCCGGGGGGCAATCTGGGCTACACCTTC. The rearrangement uses TRBV5-6 and TRBJ1-2, with TRBD1 as a possible D gene (6 bases). The CDR3 has 14 amino acids. Trimming removed 5 bases at V and 8 bases at J, with 19 bases between. Germline CDR1 is SGHDT and CDR2 is YYEEEE.

The V gene is TRBV7-9, the J gene TRBJ2-5, with TRBD2 as a possible D gene (7 bases). Germline CDR1 reads SEHNR; CDR2 reads FQNEAQ (reference sequence). This CDR3 has 15 amino acids. Trimming removed 3 bases from V and 3 bases from J, with 14 bases in between. As DNA, the CDR3 is TGTGCCAGCAGCTTCCGGGGGGCAGTGGAAGAGACCCAGTACTTC. Encoded protein: CASSFRGAVEETQYF. Supplemented by reference TRBV7-9 and TRBJ2-5, the full variable domain reads DTGVSQNPRHKITKRGQNVTFRCDPISEHNRLYWYRQTLGQGPEFLTYFQNEAQLEKSRLLSDRFSAERPKGSFSTLEIQRTEQGDSAMYLCASSFRGAVEETQYFGPGTRLLVL.

The chain links TRBV19 to TRBJ1-1, with D perhaps matching TRBD1 (6 bases). V gave up 10 bases and J gave up 1 base, with 16 bases separating them. The germline gives CDR1 LNHDA, CDR2 SQIVND (reference sequence). The CDR3 consists of 14 residues. For the CDR3, the DNA is TGTGCCATCGATGGAGGGGGTCCGAACACTGAAGCTTTCTTT. Protein: CAIDGGGPNTEAFF.

V and J are TRBV2 and TRBJ1-2; D unresolved. V gave up 6 bases and J gave up 1 base, with 15 bases separating them. The CDR3 covers 15 residues. Germline V lookup: CDR1 SNHLY, CDR2 FYNNEI. CDR3 in DNA: TGTGCCAGCAGGGACCGGGTCGCCTATAACTATGGCTACACCTTC. Translated, it gives CASRDRVAYNYGYTF.